The clone carrying this T cell receptor (beta chain) was detected only a few times. Antigen: not known. This sample was taken from a study of cytomegalovirus exposure and HLA in healthy donors. Whole-study findings and limits: It has been reported that TCR beta sequences accurately predicted the HLA-A and HLA-B alleles of most subjects. The study designated 164 TCR beta chains cytomegalovirus-associated.

PCR employed 60 Vbeta and 13 Jbeta primers. In the original analysis: Some 11 million of the roughly 77 million unique TCR beta chains counted in a later analysis were shared. Here immunoSEQ multiplex PCR was the method, and the copy in TCRdb shows in-frame clones only, minus some. Clonal size and the V and J genes are those of that table, whereas D and trimming came from the DNA. The sample carries more than 85,000 clones, about 70% recorded once. The receptor was derived from a man aged 25-40 years in good health and CMV-seronegative. Sequenced sample: PBMCs.

As DNA, the CDR3 is TGTGCCTGGAGTCGATTAAGGACTAGCGGGTGGACGAACACCGGGGAGCTGTTTTTT. Amino acid sequence: CAWSRLRTSGWTNTGELFF. V usage is TRBV30 and J usage is TRBJ2-2, with TRBD2 identical over 11 bases. V was clipped by 2 bases and J by 0 bases; unmatched bases: 11. Germline-derived CDR1 and CDR2 are GTSNPN and SVGIG (reference sequence). This CDR3 has 19 amino acids.